This T cell receptor (beta chain) is drawn from a study of tumor-infiltrating lymphocytes in primary liver carcinoma (dated by TCRdb to 2016 to 2017). At the level of the whole study: Between late 2015 and early 2016, 4 or 5 patients in China with histopathologically diagnosed primary liver carcinoma had surgical resection. Of the five patients, three men and two women aged 30 to 69 years, four had hepatocellular carcinoma and one had combined HCC and intrahepatic cholangiocarcinoma. Each sample produced about 3.5 to 7.13 million productive TCRbeta reads, and read depth showed no significant difference between tissue types. Technical replicate repertoires showed high reproducibility, with mean shared-clone rates about 0.91 and correlation coefficients above 0.95. A total of 35 specimens from 5 patients went through TCRbeta repertoire sequencing, namely 25 tumor regions, 5 adjacent noncancerous liver tissues and 5 peripheral blood samples. For each liver tumor, the study sampled five regions along with adjacent normal tissue and blood, and applied TCRbeta repertoire sequencing, expression microarrays and whole-exome sequencing. The tumors of the five patients were staged as T1-T3 N0M0, with maximum diameters ranging from roughly 4 to 10 cm. What the study reported, not specific to this receptor: The top 250 clones accounted for a significantly greater share of the repertoire in tumors than in blood (p = 0.039). Pairs of tumor regions showed greater repertoire overlap (mean about 35%) than tumor-adjacent pairs (approximately 17%) or tumor-blood pairs (roughly 14%), which is consistent with antigen-driven expansion. Only 4 to 6 patients were included in the study, and the authors note that the findings should be validated in a larger study. Because the samples were bulk and unsorted, CD4+ and CD8+ T cell repertoires could not be compared. Because only the TCR beta chain was sequenced and unpaired alpha chains were not captured, true repertoire diversity is likely underestimated.

About this clonotype itself: No cognate antigen has been identified for it. Given a much more abundant clone one base away, this may be a read error.

Using a constant-region primer and ProtoScript II reverse transcriptase, TCRbeta-specific cDNA was reverse-transcribed from about 540 ng total RNA. Three nested multiplex PCR rounds, following a slightly modified ARM-PCR procedure, were used to build the TCRbeta libraries. Each of the first two PCR rounds ran for nine to ten cycles and used multiplex TRBV1-TRBV30 forward primers together with a Cbeta reverse primer. Sample barcodes and Illumina adapters were added in a final 25-cycle PCR using Deep VentR polymerase. Amplicons of 200-500 bp were gel-purified with a QIAquick gel extraction kit before sequencing. An Illumina HiSeq 2500 was used to sequence the TCRbeta amplicons, generating 250-bp paired-end reads. On the authors' methods: Quality trimming of reads was performed with Trimmomatic v0.33, and paired reads were merged with FLASH v1.2.11 so that full CDR3 sequences could be recovered. V, D and J germline segments were assigned to the rearranged TCRbeta sequences by MiGEC v1.2.1b. Clonotype statistics and Shannon-Wiener diversity indices were calculated with VDJtools v1.0.0. Except for diversity analysis, only each sample's 250 most abundant clonotypes were used in subsequent analyses to reduce sampling bias. The raw public data were reprocessed by TCRdb itself: fastp quality trimming at Q25, MiXCR clonotype calling, in-frame beta chains only. CDR3 protein sequences are deduplicated, and each keeps its most common genes and DNA. In this record, the V and J calls reflect TCRdb's handling and not the investigators' own analysis. This sample is represented by about 310,000 distinct CDR3 sequences; 50% to 70% of them were singletons. The ten biggest clones cover roughly 9% of the sample.

There are 16 amino acids in the CDR3, from cysteine to phenylalanine inclusive. The entry retains the CDR3 DNA only, 48 bases that are in frame from base 1. In the germline V gene, CDR1 corresponds to MNHEY and CDR2 to SVGAGI. RNA from unsorted whole blood was extracted with TRIzol reagent, and germline DNA was obtained with the DNeasy Blood & Tissue kit. At the time of sampling, the patients had chronic HBV infection and had not received any treatment. Before surgery, approximately 4.3 milliliters of peripheral blood were drawn into K2EDTA tubes. The chain is made from TRBV6-5 and TRBJ2-5; TRBD2 agrees with 15 junctional bases. The sequence came from a man aged 35 to 55 with primary liver carcinoma and hepatitis B virus infection. Sequencing was carried out using peripheral blood. The nucleotide sequence reads as follows: TGTGCCATCAGTTGGGGACTAGCGGGAGGAGTAGAGACCCAGTACTTC. This translates into CAISWGLAGGVETQYF.